These T cell receptor beta chains were read from a single sample in a study of metastatic and nonmetastatic thyroid tumors. TCRdb re-analyzed the PCR reads through MiXCR. Among some 40,000 clones listed, around an eighth were seen once. Material for sequencing was blood. These receptors were taken from a female donor with papillary thyroid cancer or a benign thyroid nodule (not recorded which). Some clones in this sample may be carry-over from other donors' samples. The CDR3 runs from the conserved cysteine through the conserved F or W. The D gene is left open where the match is weak.

CDR3 | V | D
CASSKTGGNTGELFF | TRBV12-3/TRBV12-4 | TRBD1
CATTFLGRANYGYTF | TRBV13 | .
CASSPMNTEAFF | TRBV12-3/TRBV12-4 | .
CAPSDYGYEQYF | TRBV24-1 | .
CASSSQSRVYRGNEQYF | TRBV27 | .
CASSTRYWTGLADTQYF | TRBV13 | TRBD1
CASSALGTRKVNEQFF | TRBV6-1 | .
CASKGSYEQYF | TRBV2 | .
CASKSGLAGINEQFF | TRBV12-3/TRBV12-4 | .
CASSLDRGYEQYF | TRBV5-1 | TRBD1
CASGGSAGNTIYF | TRBV6-1 | .
CASSVVGNTIYF | TRBV9 | .
CASSSMNLGIGEQYF | TRBV7-9 | .
CSARGSSIYEQYF | TRBV20-1 | .
CASSPGPSHFGETQYF | TRBV28 | .
CASSFPGRETQYF | TRBV11-2 | .
CASSPDMVATEAFF | TRBV6-1 | .
CASSYTAGTDSPLHF | TRBV6-9 | .
CAGSVRGGQETQYF | TRBV25-1 | TRBD2
CASRDSLETTGDEQYF | TRBV6-2/TRBV6-3 | TRBD1
CASIQSGPQCGYTF | TRBV6-1 | .
CASSIEGSGELFF | TRBV19 | .
CASSSLCRSSYEHYF | TRBV28 | .
CASSLLVAGDNEQFF | TRBV5-4 | TRBD2
CASSSGTPGTGELFF | TRBV5-1 | .
CSAREGSGSSYEQYF | TRBV20-1 | TRBD2
CASSLSRGRGANVLTF | TRBV11-2 | TRBD1
CASSLAPGLSSYNEQFF | TRBV5-6 | .
CASMLAGTDTQYF | TRBV5-1 | TRBD2
CASSYSGGTEPQHF | TRBV6-2/TRBV6-3 | .
CATSRGRRYTDTQYF | TRBV15 | .
CSANAGARPAAQYF | TRBV20-1 | .
CASTAGTSWTGELFF | TRBV12-3/TRBV12-4 | TRBD2
CSASEGVRQPQHF | TRBV20-1 | .
CSARDPPSGMGPNIGTEQFF | TRBV20-1 | TRBD2
CASSFQGNSGNTIYF | TRBV7-9 | .
CARSGTSGSFYEQYF | TRBV28 | TRBD2
CASSEAEGGTYEQYF | TRBV2 | TRBD2
CASSVRTYNSPLHF | TRBV9 | .
CASSPSLTETQYF | TRBV18 | .
CSAFSTSGNTIYF | TRBV20-1 | .
CASSSFLSIHVGVVDEQFF | TRBV28 | .
CASRGVQWVSNQPQHF | TRBV6-1 | .
CASSGAGGPEITGELFF | TRBV6-1 | TRBD2
CAIEGDGSFF | TRBV6-1 | .
CASSDALAGGQAQYF | TRBV12-3/TRBV12-4 | TRBD2
CASSYSGEGANVLTF | TRBV12-3/TRBV12-4 | .
CASSRQPANQPQHF | TRBV6-1 | .
CASSARDGNTRDYGYTF | TRBV9 | .